Following are 23 T cell receptor beta chains from one sample sequenced in a study of tumor-infiltrating lymphocytes in primary liver carcinoma. Synthesis of TCR beta cDNA was carried out from around 500 ng total RNA with a constant-region primer. Modified slightly, ARM-PCR produced TCR beta libraries over three nested multiplex PCR rounds. The opening two PCR rounds, around 10 cycles each, paired TRBV1-TRBV30 forward primers with a C-beta reverse primer. MiXCR, applied by TCRdb to the multiplex PCR reads, yields one record per CDR3 protein. The sample contains tens of thousands of distinct CDR3 sequences, over 60% of which appear only once. Unsorted bulk tissue (roughly 17-33 mg) underwent RNA and DNA co-extraction. The sequencing input was liver tumor tissue from sampling region 3. The subset is: tumor region T3, left-lateral pole. The receptors here all came from a man in his forties or fifties with primary liver carcinoma and hepatitis B virus infection.

In regard to this clonotype: Relative to the germline gene, one junction end is altered; a read error may explain this. The chain joins TRBV5-4 to TRBJ1-6; TRBD1 matches 7 bases. Germline V gene sequence: CDR1 SGHNT, CDR2 YYREEE (reference sequence). The CDR3 extends over 13 amino acids. CDR3 in DNA: TGTGCCAACAGCATAGAGCCGGAGGGGGCCCTCAACTTT. Translated, it gives CANSIEPEGALNF.

Only a few counts were recorded for this clonotype. One end of the junction varies from germline; a read error may be responsible. The chain combines TRBV4-1 with TRBJ2-1; D gene ambiguous. This CDR3 contains 15 residues. CDR1 MGHRA and CDR2 YSYEKL come from the germline V gene. The CDR3, as DNA: TGCGCTAGCAGCCCGTTCGGTAGCAACAACAATGAGCAGTTCTTC. It yields the protein CASSPFGSNNNEQFF.

In the case of this clonotype: The junction does not match germline at one end; this may be a read error. The CDR3 spells CASSEVESDQPHHF. For the CDR3, the DNA is TGTGCCAGTAGTGAGGTGGAGTCGGATCAGCCCCACCATTTT. This chain connects TRBV6-1 to TRBJ1-5, with D unclear. In germline, CDR1 is MNHNS, CDR2 SASEGT. This CDR3 is built from 14 residues.

For this clonotype: Its ends do not fully match the called genes, so a read error is possible. This chain joins TRBV10-3 and TRBJ1-5; D gene unclear. Germline V CDR1 and CDR2: ENHRY, SYGVKD. This CDR3 region has 14 residues. CDR3 amino acids: CAISKFEGDQPQHF. The CDR3 nucleotides are TGTGCTATCAGTAAGTTTGAGGGCGATCAGCCCCAGCATTTT.

As regards this clonotype: Germline and junction disagree at one end, which may indicate a read error. The chain recombines TRBV11-2 with TRBJ2-2, with 7 positions matching TRBD2. Germline V gene lookup returns CDR1 SGHAT and CDR2 FQNNGV. The CDR3 covers 17 residues. This chain's CDR3 is CASCLALGGANSGELYF. The CDR3 region has the DNA TGTGCCAGCTGCCTAGCATTAGGAGGGGCGAACAGCGGGGAGCTGTATTTT.

Comments on this clonotype: Lacking the conserved final phenylalanine or tryptophan, this CDR3 likely reflects a read error. This sequence joins TRBV10-3 and TRBJ2-6; 7 nucleotides agree with TRBD2. The germline CDR1 and CDR2 sequences are ENHRY and SYGVKD. The CDR3 runs 14 residues. CDR3 protein: CAIRGETGANVLTI. The CDR3 region has the DNA TGTGCAATTCGGGGGGAAACTGGGGCCAACGTCCTGACTATC.

The table lists this clonotype with many counts. The chain carries TRBV28 and TRBJ2-5; 7 bases align to TRBD2. CDR1 is MDHEN and CDR2 is SYDVKM in the germline V gene. With V trimmed by 5 bases and J by 0 bases, 9 bases remained unmatched. This CDR3 contains 16 residues. In DNA form, the CDR3 reads TGTGCCAGCAGTCTAGTCCCTAGCGGAAACCAAGAGACCCAGTACTTC. Translation: CASSLVPSGNQETQYF.

This clonotype turned up a few times. In this CDR3 the conserved last residue, phenylalanine or tryptophan, is missing, so a read error is likely. The chain uses TRBV10-2 and TRBJ2-7; no clear D. Looked up from germline, CDR1 is WSHSY and CDR2 is SAAADI. The CDR3 is made up of 14 amino acids. CDR3 protein: CASSEPHRTYEQYS. The CDR3 DNA reads TGTGCCAGTAGTGAGCCTCACCGAACCTACGAGCAGTACTCC.

The chain couples TRBV4-1 to TRBJ1-3; 10 bases map to TRBD1. CDR1 MGHRA and CDR2 YSYEKL come from the germline V gene. V lost 11 bases, J lost 6 bases, and 13 bases stayed unmatched. The CDR3 runs 15 residues. The CDR3 reads CAGGQEGTGVNTIYF. CDR3 DNA sequence: TGCGCCGGCGGCCAAGAGGGGACAGGGGTAAACACCATATATTTT.

This clonotype was found many times. The V and J genes are TRBV28 and TRBJ1-6; 9 positions agree with TRBD1. The CDR3 runs to 15 residues. J was trimmed by 2 bases and V by 8 bases; bases with no gene match: 4. Germline V gene sequence: CDR1 MDHEN, CDR2 SYDVKM. The CDR3 sequence: CASGTGPAYNSPLHF. The DNA of the CDR3 is TGTGCCAGCGGGACAGGGCCGGCCTATAATTCACCCCTCCACTTT.

Concerning this clonotype itself: This CDR3 is missing its conserved last phenylalanine or tryptophan, likely due to a read error. The gene calls are TRBV11-2 and TRBJ2-5; D is perhaps TRBD2 (5 bases). The germline gives CDR1 SGHAT, CDR2 FQNNGV. The CDR3 is 18 residues long. CDR3: CASSLARLALGKKETQYL. Written as DNA, the CDR3 is TGCGCCAGCAGCTTAGCGAGGCTAGCCCTGGGAAAGAAAGAGACCCAGTACCTC.

Comments on this clonotype: A read error may explain this, as a much larger clone is one base away. The chain uses TRBV7-2 and TRBJ2-1; D perhaps matches TRBD2 (6 bases). The length of the CDR3 is 12 residues. Germline V CDR1 and CDR2: SGHTA, FQGNSA. This chain's CDR3 is CVSSLTGAEQFF. CDR3 in DNA: TGTGTCAGCAGCCTAACGGGAGCTGAGCAGTTCTTC.

Comments on this clonotype: This may stem from a read error, because a much larger clone lies one nucleotide away. This chain links TRBV5-1 with TRBJ1-1; no reliable D call. The CDR3 covers 13 residues. Germline lookup yields CDR1 SGHRS and CDR2 YFSETQ. CDR3 region: CASSLDGYTEDFF. The CDR3 DNA is TGCGCCAGCAGCTTGGATGGGTACACTGAAGATTTCTTT.

A word on this clonotype: One end of the junction varies from germline; a read error may be responsible. The chain combines TRBV10-3 with TRBJ1-1; D remains unclear. The CDR3 is 14 amino acids. Germline-derived CDR1 and CDR2 are ENHRY and SYGVKD. The CDR3 spells CAIRAQDGYTEAFF. The CDR3 DNA reads as TGTGCCATCAGAGCCCAGGATGGCTACACTGAAGCTTTCTTC.

About this clonotype: One junction end does not reproduce the germline sequence, and a read error may be involved. CDR3 nucleotide sequence: TGTGCCAGTAGTACGACTACCGGGACCGCGTTATTATTGCACTTC. Its translation is CASSTTTGTALLLHF. The chain has TRBV19 and TRBJ2-7, with D possibly being TRBD1 or TRBD2 (5 bases each). The CDR3 has 15 amino acids. Germline loops: CDR1 LNHDA, CDR2 SQIVND (reference sequence).

Comments on this clonotype: Germline and junction disagree at one end, which may indicate a read error. The chain couples TRBV11-2 to TRBJ2-6; weak D call: TRBD1 (5 bases). Germline V gene sequence: CDR1 SGHAT, CDR2 FQNNGV. This CDR3 has 16 residues. CDR3 sequence (DNA): TGTGCTAGCAGCTTAGATCTCAGGGCTGGGGCCAACGCCCTGACTTTC. This codes for CASSLDLRAGANALTF. The full variable domain, completed using reference TRBV11-2 and TRBJ2-6, is EAGVAQSPRYKIIEKRQSVAFWCNPISGHATLYWYQQILGQGPKLLIQFQNNGVVDDSQLPKDRFSAERLKGVDSTLKIQPAKLEDSAVYLCASSLDLRAGANALTFGAGSRLTVL.

This clonotype was observed a few times. The junction departs from the called germline gene at one end, perhaps through a read error. J is TRBJ2-7 and V is TRBV4-2; 9 bases fit TRBD2. This CDR3 is 16 amino acids long. Germline CDR1 LGHNA, CDR2 YNFKEQ. The CDR3 bases are TGTGCCAGCAGCCGAGCGGCTAGCGGGATTTCCTACGAGCAGTATTTC. Translation: CASSRAASGISYEQYF.

The chain employs TRBV6-2 or TRBV6-3 and TRBJ1-5; the match to TRBD1 covers 7 bases. Per germline, CDR1 MNHEY and CDR2 SVGEGT. Trimming took 9 bases from V and 0 from J; bases not matched to a gene: 14. The CDR3 is 17 residues long. In DNA form, the CDR3 reads TGTGCCAGTAGCCCTACAGAGGGGGCGTTTAGCAATCAGCCCCAGCATTTT. This sequence encodes CASSPTEGAFSNQPQHF.

Note on this clonotype: An end of the junction differs from the germline gene, which may be a read error. This chain uses TRBV11-3 with TRBJ2-2; D remains unclear. The CDR3 totals 15 residues. Germline CDR1 SGHNT, CDR2 YENEEA. The CDR3 region has the DNA TGTGCTAGGTGGCGCCTTAAATCCATCACCAGGGAGCTGTTTTTT. It yields the protein CARWRLKSITRELFF. The full variable domain, with the rest looked up from reference TRBV11-3 and TRBJ2-2, is EAGVVQSPRYKIIEKKQPVAFWCNPISGHNTLYWYLQNLGQGPELLIRYENEEAVDDSQLPKDRFSAERLKGVDSTLKIQPAELGDSAVYLCARWRLKSITRELFFGEGSRLTVL.

As concerns this clonotype: One junction end disagrees with the germline gene, perhaps due to a read error. Here the CDR3 reads CTSSLADRGPADTQYF. The DNA for the CDR3 is TGTACCAGCAGCTTAGCAGACAGGGGCCCGGCAGATACGCAGTATTTT. The rearrangement uses TRBV7-8 and TRBJ2-3; 8 bases fit TRBD1. The CDR3 length is 16 residues. The germline gives CDR1 SGHVS, CDR2 FQNEAQ.

Concerning this clonotype itself: A junction end diverges from the germline sequence, so it may reflect a read error. The chain couples TRBV12-3 or TRBV12-4 to TRBJ2-2; 10 bases map to TRBD2. The CDR3 spans 16 residues. The CDR3 DNA follows: TGTGCCAACAGTTTAGTGCTAGCGGGAGTTTTCGGGGAGCTGCTTTTT. Translating it yields CANSLVLAGVFGELLF.

Of note for this clonotype: This could be a read error, since a much larger clone is one nucleotide away. This chain uses TRBV4-1 with TRBJ2-1; D not certain. Germline V gene sequence: CDR1 MGHRA, CDR2 YSYEKL. With 4 bases removed from V and 9 bases from J, the gap between germline ends came to 22 bases. The CDR3 totals 16 residues. The CDR3 reads CASSPLGNNNNSEQFF. CDR3 nucleotide sequence: TGCGCCAGCAGCCCGCTCGGTAACAACAACAACAGTGAGCAGTTCTTC.

As regards this clonotype: The junction departs from germline at one end; a sequencing error may be responsible. CDR3 sequence reads: CTSSLIGSGSTYEQYF. CDR3 in DNA: TGTACCAGCAGTTTAATAGGCTCCGGTAGCACCTACGAGCAGTACTTT. The rearrangement joins TRBV12-3 or TRBV12-4 to TRBJ2-7, with no clear D. The CDR3 is 16 residues long.